This T cell receptor beta chain stems from a study of T-cell reconstitution after alpha-beta-depleted transplantation in children. This clonotype was recorded at least ten times. Its antigen is as yet unknown. For TCRbeta, the library was prepared with unique molecular identifiers. MiXCR was run by TCRdb on the PCR reads, yielding one entry per CDR3 protein. The sample includes almost 600,000 distinct CDR3 sequences, about a quarter of them seen just once. This CDR3 has 13 residues. Trimming cost V 0 bases and J 13 bases, with 12 bases left between them. Findings of the study overall: Diversity of TCRbeta at day 60 was high in some patients, arising from surviving recipient T cells and thymic progenitors. Fresh T-cell production supplied most of the T-cell counts and diversity seen one year after transplant.

The source is a boy under three years old with Wiskott-Aldrich syndrome, due to receive a stem cell transplant. This specimen consisted of PBMCs, obtained before TCRalphabeta/CD19-depleted stem cell transplant. The V call is TRBV12-3 or TRBV12-4, the J call TRBJ2-2, with D unclear. CDR3 amino acids: CASSLARSRGLFF. The CDR3 DNA reads as TGTGCCAGCAGTTTAGCGCGCAGTAGAGGGCTGTTTTTT.